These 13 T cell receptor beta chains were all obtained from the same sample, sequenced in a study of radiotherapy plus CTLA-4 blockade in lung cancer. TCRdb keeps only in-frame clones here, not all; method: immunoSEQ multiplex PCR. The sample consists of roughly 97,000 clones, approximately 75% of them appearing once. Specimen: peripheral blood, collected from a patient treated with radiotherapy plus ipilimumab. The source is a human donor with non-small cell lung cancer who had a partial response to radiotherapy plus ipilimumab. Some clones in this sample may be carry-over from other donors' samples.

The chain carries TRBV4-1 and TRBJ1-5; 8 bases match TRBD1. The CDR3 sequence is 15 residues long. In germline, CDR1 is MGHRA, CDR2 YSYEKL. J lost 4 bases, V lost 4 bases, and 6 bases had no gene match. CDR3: CASSPRQGYNQPQHF. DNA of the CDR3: TGCGCCAGCAGCCCTCGACAGGGGTATAATCAGCCCCAGCATTTT.

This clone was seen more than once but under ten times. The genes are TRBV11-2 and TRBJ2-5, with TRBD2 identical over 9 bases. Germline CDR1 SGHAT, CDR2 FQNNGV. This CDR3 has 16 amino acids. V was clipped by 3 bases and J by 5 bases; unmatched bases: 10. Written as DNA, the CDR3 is TGTGCCAGCAGCTTTAGTGGGCGGGGGGGCACGGAGACCCAGTACTTC. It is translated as CASSFSGRGGTETQYF.

This CDR3 is CASDLTDTCSGNTIYF. CDR3 nucleotides: TGTGCCAGCGATTTGACGGACACCTGCTCTGGAAACACCATATATTTT. This chain uses TRBV11-3 with TRBJ1-3; possible D gene TRBD1, 5 bases. Germline V gene lookup returns CDR1 SGHNT and CDR2 YENEEA. The CDR3 has 16 amino acids. Trimming pared 8 bases from V and 0 bases from J, leaving 17 bases between.

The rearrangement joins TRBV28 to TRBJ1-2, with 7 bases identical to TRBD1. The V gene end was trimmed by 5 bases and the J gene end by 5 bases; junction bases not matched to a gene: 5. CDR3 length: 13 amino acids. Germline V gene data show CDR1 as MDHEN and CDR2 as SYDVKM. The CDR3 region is CASSPDRLYGYTF. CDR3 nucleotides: TGTGCCAGCAGTCCGGACAGGTTATATGGCTACACCTTC.

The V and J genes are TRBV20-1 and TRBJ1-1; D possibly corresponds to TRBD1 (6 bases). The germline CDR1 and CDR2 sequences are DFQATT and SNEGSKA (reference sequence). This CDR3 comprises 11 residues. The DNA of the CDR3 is TGCAGAGGACAGATGAACACTGAAGCTTTCTTT. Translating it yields CRGQMNTEAFF.

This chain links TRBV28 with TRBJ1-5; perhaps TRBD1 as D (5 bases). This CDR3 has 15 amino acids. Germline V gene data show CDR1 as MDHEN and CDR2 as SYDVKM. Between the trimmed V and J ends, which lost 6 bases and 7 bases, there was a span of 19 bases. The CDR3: CASRTTGEVRQPQHF. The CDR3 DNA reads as TGTGCCAGCAGAACTACGGGGGAAGTGAGGCAGCCCCAGCATTTT.

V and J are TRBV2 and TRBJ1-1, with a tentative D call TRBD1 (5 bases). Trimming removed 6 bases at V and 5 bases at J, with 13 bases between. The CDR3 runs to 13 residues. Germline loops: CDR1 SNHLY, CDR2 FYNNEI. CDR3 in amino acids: CASRDTPRTEAFF. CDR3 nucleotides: TGTGCCAGCAGGGACACCCCTCGGACTGAAGCTTTCTTT.

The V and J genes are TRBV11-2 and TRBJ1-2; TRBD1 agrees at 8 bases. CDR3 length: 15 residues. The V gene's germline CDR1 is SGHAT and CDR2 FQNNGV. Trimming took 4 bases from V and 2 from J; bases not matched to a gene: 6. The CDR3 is CASSSDRGGNYGYTF. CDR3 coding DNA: TGTGCCAGCAGCTCCGACAGGGGAGGCAACTATGGCTACACCTTC.

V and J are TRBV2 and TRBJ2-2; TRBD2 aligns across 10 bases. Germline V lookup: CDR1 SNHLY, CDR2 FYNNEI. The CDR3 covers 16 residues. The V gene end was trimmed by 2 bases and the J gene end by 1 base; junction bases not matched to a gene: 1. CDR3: CASSESSGRNTGELFF. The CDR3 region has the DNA TGTGCCAGCAGTGAATCTAGCGGGAGGAACACCGGGGAGCTGTTTTTT. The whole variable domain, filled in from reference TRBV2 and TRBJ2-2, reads EPEVTQTPSHQVTQMGQEVILRCVPISNHLYFYWYRQILGQKVEFLVSFYNNEISEKSEIFDDQFSVERPDGSNFTLKIRSTKLEDSAMYFCASSESSGRNTGELFFGEGSRLTVL.

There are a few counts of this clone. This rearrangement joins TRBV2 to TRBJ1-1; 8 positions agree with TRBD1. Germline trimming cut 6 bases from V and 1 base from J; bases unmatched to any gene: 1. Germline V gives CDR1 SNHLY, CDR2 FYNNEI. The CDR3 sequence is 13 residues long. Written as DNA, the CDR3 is TGTGCCAGCAGGGACAGGGAGAACACTGAAGCTTTCTTT. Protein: CASRDRENTEAFF. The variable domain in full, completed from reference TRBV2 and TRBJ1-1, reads EPEVTQTPSHQVTQMGQEVILRCVPISNHLYFYWYRQILGQKVEFLVSFYNNEISEKSEIFDDQFSVERPDGSNFTLKIRSTKLEDSAMYFCASRDRENTEAFFGQGTRLTVV.

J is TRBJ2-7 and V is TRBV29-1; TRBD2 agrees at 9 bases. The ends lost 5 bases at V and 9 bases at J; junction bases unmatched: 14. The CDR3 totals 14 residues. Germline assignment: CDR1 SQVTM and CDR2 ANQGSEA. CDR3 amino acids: CSVLPGGSGSVQYF. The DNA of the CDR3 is TGCAGCGTTCTCCCGGGAGGTAGCGGGAGTGTGCAGTACTTC.

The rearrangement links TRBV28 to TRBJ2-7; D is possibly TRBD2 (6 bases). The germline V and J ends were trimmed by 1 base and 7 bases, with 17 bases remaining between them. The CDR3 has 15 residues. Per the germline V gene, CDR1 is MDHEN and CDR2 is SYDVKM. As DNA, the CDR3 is TGTGCCAGCAGTTTATCCCTGATGGGGGGAGGAGAGCAGTACTTC. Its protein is CASSLSLMGGGEQYF.

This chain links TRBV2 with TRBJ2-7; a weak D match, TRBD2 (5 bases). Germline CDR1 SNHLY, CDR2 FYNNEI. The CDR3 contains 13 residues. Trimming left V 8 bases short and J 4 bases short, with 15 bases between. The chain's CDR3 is CASRRQSGYEQYF. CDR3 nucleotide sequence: TGTGCCAGCCGGAGGCAGTCTGGATACGAGCAGTACTTC.